What follows are 21 T cell receptor beta chains derived from one specimen sequenced in a study of cytomegalovirus exposure and HLA in healthy donors. The study ran its PCR with 60 Vbeta and 13 Jbeta primers. Assay used: immunoSEQ multiplex PCR; TCRdb lists only in-frame clones, some missing. The listing contains 45,000 to 60,000 clones. Specimen: PBMCs. These receptor sequences come from a middle-aged woman in good health and CMV-seronegative.

The chain recombines TRBV25-1 with TRBJ2-5; 11 bases line up with TRBD2. Germline V gene data show CDR1 as MGHDK and CDR2 as SYGVNS. The V gene end was trimmed by 8 bases and the J gene end by 4 bases; junction bases not matched to a gene: 9. The CDR3 is 15 residues long. CDR3 sequence (DNA): TGTGCCAGCGCTGACGCTAGCGGGAGGCCAGAGACCCAGTACTTC. It is translated as CASADASGRPETQYF.

The V and J genes are TRBV7-6 and TRBJ2-7; D is possibly TRBD2 (5 bases). In germline, CDR1 is SGHVS, CDR2 FNYEAQ. This CDR3 is built from 15 residues. The V and J ends lost 5 bases and 3 bases respectively, with 17 bases between them. CDR3 DNA: TGTGCCAGCAGCATAAGCCTCGGGAAAGGCTACGAGCAGTACTTC. Translated: CASSISLGKGYEQYF.

V gene TRBV9 combines with J gene TRBJ1-2; D not certain. V was cut by 0 bases and J by 4 bases, with 13 bases left in between. CDR3 size: 15 residues. Per germline, CDR1 SGDLS and CDR2 YYNGEE. CDR3 region: CASSVDGTSGYGYTF. CDR3 bases: TGTGCCAGCAGCGTAGATGGCACCTCGGGCTATGGCTACACCTTC.

The chain has TRBV28 and TRBJ2-7; D not resolved. Germline V gives CDR1 MDHEN, CDR2 SYDVKM. This CDR3 region has 12 residues. Trimming cost V 7 bases and J 3 bases, with 10 bases left between them. CDR3 sequence: CASTWSGYEQYF. The CDR3 DNA reads as TGTGCCAGCACTTGGTCGGGCTACGAGCAGTACTTC.

V usage is TRBV6-1 and J usage is TRBJ2-4, with D tentatively TRBD2 (5 bases). The CDR3 has 15 residues. Per the germline V gene, CDR1 is MNHNS and CDR2 is SASEGT. V was pared by 4 bases and J by 0 bases, with 10 bases between. CDR3 in amino acids: CASSAASLAKNIQYF. The DNA for the CDR3 is TGTGCCAGCAGTGCAGCTAGCTTAGCCAAAAACATTCAGTACTTC.

The CDR3, as DNA: TGTGCCAGCAGCCGGGACAGGGAGGTGTACGAGCAGTACTTC. It yields the protein CASSRDREVYEQYF. This chain joins TRBV28 and TRBJ2-7; 9 bases line up with TRBD1. CDR1 MDHEN and CDR2 SYDVKM come from the germline V gene. The CDR3 sequence is 14 residues long. Unmatched junction bases numbered 7, after V lost 6 bases and J lost 4 bases.

The CDR3 region is CAWTGDNEQFF. The CDR3 DNA reads as TGTGCCTGGACAGGGGACAATGAGCAGTTCTTC. This chain uses TRBV30 with TRBJ2-1; maybe TRBD1 (6 bases). Germline values: CDR1 GTSNPN, CDR2 SVGIG (reference sequence). V was cut by 4 bases and J by 5 bases, with 6 bases left in between. The CDR3 loop spans 11 amino acids.

The V gene is TRBV4-1, the J gene TRBJ1-2; D unclear. V lost 0 bases and J lost 4, with 18 bases in between. CDR1 MGHRA and CDR2 YSYEKL come from the germline V gene. CDR3 length equals 17 residues. The CDR3 protein is CASSQDEQSREGYGYTF. In DNA, the CDR3 is TGCGCCAGCAGCCAAGATGAGCAGTCCCGGGAGGGCTATGGCTACACCTTC.

This sequence joins TRBV28 and TRBJ2-3; 7 bases are a match to TRBD1. CDR1 is MDHEN and CDR2 is SYDVKM in the germline V gene. CDR3 length equals 16 residues. Trimming removed 4 bases from V and 0 bases from J; junction bases left unmatched: 7. The CDR3 DNA reads as TGTGCCAGCAGTTGGGCCAGGGGGTGGAGCACAGATACGCAGTATTTT. Translated: CASSWARGWSTDTQYF.

The chain employs TRBV30 and TRBJ2-7; D is unresolved. V lost 2 bases and J lost 2, with 13 bases in between. The CDR3 is 14 residues long. CDR1 is GTSNPN and CDR2 is SVGIG in the germline V gene (reference sequence). In DNA form, the CDR3 reads TGTGCCTGGAGTATCGGCAGGTCGGCCTACGAGCAGTACTTC. It yields the protein CAWSIGRSAYEQYF.

The chain is built from TRBV6-5 and TRBJ1-1; D is unresolved. The V gene's germline CDR1 is MNHEY and CDR2 SVGAGI. Deletions cut 6 bases from V and 1 base from J, with 9 bases between. This CDR3 has 13 amino acids. CDR3 DNA: TGTGCCAGCAGCCGGGGTCCGAACACTGAAGCTTTCTTT. It yields the protein CASSRGPNTEAFF.

The V call is TRBV30, the J call TRBJ2-5; 8 bases map to TRBD1. The germline V gene has CDR1 GTSNPN and CDR2 SVGIG (reference sequence). The ends lost 0 bases at V and 5 bases at J; junction bases unmatched: 11. The CDR3 consists of 16 residues. The CDR3 DNA sequence: TGTGCCTGGAGTGTACTTGGACAGGGACTTGGGGAGACCCAGTACTTC. This translates into CAWSVLGQGLGETQYF.

The chain is built from TRBV27 and TRBJ1-6, with TRBD1 as a possible D gene (5 bases). CDR3 length: 13 amino acids. The germline V gene has CDR1 MNHEY and CDR2 SMNVEV (reference sequence). Trimming took off 5 bases at V and 7 bases at J, with 9 bases between the two ends. CDR3 residues: CASSPYRNSPLHF. The CDR3 coding sequence is TGTGCCAGCAGTCCATACAGGAATTCACCCCTCCACTTT.

The CDR3 sequence: CASSLAGDGYTF. The CDR3 region has the DNA TGTGCCAGCAGCTTGGCGGGGGATGGCTACACCTTC. The chain is built from TRBV5-6 and TRBJ1-2; TRBD1 might be the D (5 bases). This CDR3 region has 12 residues. The V end lost 0 bases, the J end lost 6 bases, and 6 bases lay between the germline ends. CDR1 and CDR2 (germline): SGHDT, YYEEEE. Full variable domain (rest looked up from reference TRBV5-6 and TRBJ1-2): DAGVTQSPTHLIKTRGQQVTLRCSPKSGHDTVSWYQQALGQGPQFIFQYYEEEERQRGNFPDRFSGHQFPNYSSELNVNALLLGDSALYLCASSLAGDGYTFGSGTRLTVV.

In regard to this clone: Other DNA sequences from this sample encode an identical CDR3 as well. J is TRBJ2-7 and V is TRBV20-1; TRBD1 might be the D (5 bases). Germline CDR1 is DFQATT and CDR2 is SNEGSKA (reference sequence). The CDR3 totals 11 residues. The CDR3: CSALTVYEQYF. Written as DNA, the CDR3 is TGCAGCGCACTGACAGTCTACGAGCAGTACTTC.

Here the CDR3 reads CASSNGAGGLGEQFF. The CDR3 DNA reads as TGCGCCAGCAGCAATGGGGCGGGAGGCCTTGGTGAGCAGTTCTTC. The V and J genes are TRBV4-3 and TRBJ2-1; 8 bases match TRBD2. Germline V gene lookup returns CDR1 LGHNA and CDR2 YSLEER. V was pared by 5 bases and J by 9 bases, with 12 bases of the junction left unmatched. The CDR3 totals 15 residues.

This chain links TRBV4-3 with TRBJ2-3; TRBD2 matches 10 bases. After removal of 0 bases from V and 4 bases from J, the junction contained 4 bases not matched to a gene. The CDR3 runs to 16 residues. The germline V gene encodes CDR1 LGHNA and CDR2 YSLEER. CDR3 amino acids: CASSQDPSGSSDTQYF. Written as DNA, the CDR3 is TGCGCCAGCAGCCAAGATCCTAGCGGGAGTTCAGATACGCAGTATTTT.

The CDR3 loop is CASESSGGRGGELFF. The CDR3 nucleotides read TGTGCCAGCGAGTCTAGCGGGGGCCGGGGCGGGGAGCTGTTTTTT. The rearrangement links TRBV2 to TRBJ2-2; 10 nucleotides align to TRBD2. From germline, CDR1 is SNHLY and CDR2 FYNNEI. The V and J ends lost 8 bases and 7 bases, in that order; junction bases with no gene match: 10. The CDR3 runs to 15 residues.

In the case of this clone: Distinct nucleotide sequences in the sample also encode this CDR3. The rearrangement joins TRBV5-1 to TRBJ2-3; D perhaps matches TRBD1 (6 bases). The CDR3 consists of 15 residues. CDR1 SGHRS and CDR2 YFSETQ come from the germline V gene. Trimming cost V 4 bases and J 0 bases, with 12 bases left between them. The CDR3, as DNA: TGCGCCAGCAGCACGACAGGCTCTAGCACAGATACGCAGTATTTT. This translates into CASSTTGSSTDTQYF.

The chain joins TRBV5-1 to TRBJ2-7; 7 bases match TRBD2. CDR1 is SGHRS and CDR2 is YFSETQ in the germline V gene. CDR3 length equals 15 residues. V lost 0 bases and J lost 5; bases outside the gene matches: 8. In DNA, the CDR3 is TGCGCCAGCAGCTTGGAAAAGGCGGGGGTGCACGAGCAGTACTTC. Residues: CASSLEKAGVHEQYF.

The chain combines TRBV2 with TRBJ2-2; D might be TRBD1 (6 bases). The CDR3 has 13 residues. CDR1 and CDR2 (germline): SNHLY, FYNNEI. Trimming pared 7 bases from V and 5 bases from J, leaving 11 bases between. Here the CDR3 DNA reads TGTGCCAGCAACCTGAGGGGGACCGGGGAGCTGTTTTTT. Translation: CASNLRGTGELFF.